The 30 T cell receptor beta chains presented below share a single source sample, sequenced in a study of beta chain features in type 1 diabetes. Findings and limits, study-wide: Shorter TCRB CDR3s, moderately but significantly so, marked every one of the four CD4+ subsets in Type 1 diabetes patients.

Reverse transcribing all isolated RNA meant expressed TCRB transcripts were sequenced. Libraries were prepared by immunoSEQ multiplex PCR; TCRdb keeps only in-frame clonotypes and omits some of them. Of under 300,000 clones listed, about 14% are singletons. What these receptors recognize is not known. Input material: naive CD4+ T cells from blood. The receptors originated from a man aged 25-45 years with type 1 diabetes.

This clone has a handful of counts. The V and J genes are TRBV4-1 and TRBJ1-4; D unresolved. Germline V gene sequence: CDR1 MGHRA, CDR2 YSYEKL. V gave up 1 base and J gave up 7 bases, with 13 bases separating them. The length of the CDR3 is 15 residues. CDR3 amino acids: CASSQALSEGEKLFF. CDR3 DNA: TGCGCCAGCAGCCAAGCGCTCTCGGAGGGTGAAAAACTGTTTTTT.

In this sample, this clone turned up a few times. The rearrangement joins TRBV9 to TRBJ2-1; 8 bases align to TRBD2. V shed 4 bases, J shed 8 bases, and the junction held 14 bases outside the gene matches. Germline CDR1 is SGDLS and CDR2 is YYNGEE. CDR3 size: 16 residues. The CDR3: CASSPWGSGSIYEQFF. The CDR3 nucleotides are TGTGCCAGCAGCCCTTGGGGGAGCGGGAGTATCTATGAGCAGTTCTTC.

The chain joins TRBV2 to TRBJ2-7, with D possibly TRBD1 on 6 matching bases. Germline-derived CDR1 and CDR2 are SNHLY and FYNNEI. Trimming removed 8 bases at V and 2 bases at J, with 10 bases between. This CDR3 contains 12 residues. The CDR3 sequence is CASRRDTYEQYF. CDR3 nucleotides: TGTGCCAGCCGAAGGGACACCTACGAGCAGTACTTC. Drawing the rest from reference TRBV2 and TRBJ2-7, the complete variable domain is EPEVTQTPSHQVTQMGQEVILRCVPISNHLYFYWYRQILGQKVEFLVSFYNNEISEKSEIFDDQFSVERPDGSNFTLKIRSTKLEDSAMYFCASRRDTYEQYFGPGTRLTVT.

This clone was observed a handful of times. In nucleotides, the CDR3 is TGTGCCAGCAAGATAGCGGGAGCGTGGGATACGCAGTATTTT. It yields the protein CASKIAGAWDTQYF. The rearrangement joins TRBV2 to TRBJ2-3; TRBD2 agrees at 9 bases. The germline V gene encodes CDR1 SNHLY and CDR2 FYNNEI. This CDR3 region has 14 residues. V shed 7 bases, J shed 6 bases, and the junction held 8 bases outside the gene matches.

In its sample, this clone was seen a few times. This chain joins TRBV30 and TRBJ2-7, with 10 bases matching TRBD1. Germline loops: CDR1 GTSNPN, CDR2 SVGIG (reference sequence). V was pared by 2 bases and J by 2 bases, with 3 bases of the junction left unmatched. The CDR3 loop spans 14 amino acids. CDR3 loop: CAWSWDRGPYEQYF. The CDR3 DNA sequence: TGTGCCTGGAGTTGGGACAGGGGACCCTACGAGCAGTACTTC.

The gene calls are TRBV5-6 and TRBJ1-1, with D uncertain. V gave up 1 base and J gave up 3 bases, with 7 bases separating them. Germline CDR1 SGHDT, CDR2 YYEEEE. This CDR3 has 13 amino acids. The CDR3 sequence: CASSLSRDTEAFF. The CDR3 DNA is TGTGCCAGCAGCTTGTCCCGGGACACTGAAGCTTTCTTT.

This clone was counted only a few times. The genes are TRBV7-9 and TRBJ2-7, with 11 bases aligning to TRBD2. The CDR3 has 16 amino acids. With V trimmed by 6 bases and J by 2 bases, 9 bases remained unmatched. Germline CDR1 and CDR2: SEHNR and FQNEAQ (reference sequence). The chain's CDR3 is CASRPNSGRAAYEQYF. The CDR3 bases are TGTGCCAGCAGACCTAATAGCGGGAGGGCCGCCTACGAGCAGTACTTC.

This chain joins TRBV9 and TRBJ1-1, with D unclear. V was pared by 2 bases and J by 1 base, with 6 bases between. In germline, CDR1 is SGDLS, CDR2 YYNGEE. The CDR3 runs 13 residues. CDR3 nucleotide sequence: TGTGCCAGCAGCGTTCAAGCGAACACTGAAGCTTTCTTT. Translating it yields CASSVQANTEAFF. The full variable domain, rest sourced from reference TRBV9 and TRBJ1-1, is DSGVTQTPKHLITATGQRVTLRCSPRSGDLSVYWYQQSLDQGLQFLIQYYNGEERAKGNILERFSAQQFPDLHSELNLSSLELGDSALYFCASSVQANTEAFFGQGTRLTVV.

The chain carries TRBV9 and TRBJ2-1; 10 bases line up with TRBD2. The V gene end was trimmed by 5 bases and the J gene end by 10 bases; junction bases not matched to a gene: 15. Germline V gene sequence: CDR1 SGDLS, CDR2 YYNGEE. The CDR3 contains 16 residues. CDR3 region: CASSATGLAVAGEQFF. Written as DNA, the CDR3 is TGTGCCAGCAGTGCCACCGGACTAGCGGTGGCAGGCGAGCAGTTCTTC. Supplemented by reference TRBV9 and TRBJ2-1, the full variable domain reads DSGVTQTPKHLITATGQRVTLRCSPRSGDLSVYWYQQSLDQGLQFLIQYYNGEERAKGNILERFSAQQFPDLHSELNLSSLELGDSALYFCASSATGLAVAGEQFFGPGTRLTVL.

V usage is TRBV5-1 and J usage is TRBJ1-4; 7 nucleotides line up with TRBD1. The CDR3 extends over 14 amino acids. Germline V gene lookup returns CDR1 SGHRS and CDR2 YFSETQ. Trimming removed 4 bases from V and 6 bases from J; junction bases left unmatched: 6. The DNA for the CDR3 is TGCGCCAGCAGCGTCGGACAGGTCGATGAAAAACTGTTTTTT. Protein product: CASSVGQVDEKLFF.

The rearrangement links TRBV5-1 to TRBJ2-1; D ambiguous. CDR3 length: 13 amino acids. Germline V gene lookup returns CDR1 SGHRS and CDR2 YFSETQ. Trimming pared 1 base from V and 7 bases from J, leaving 9 bases between. The CDR3 loop reads CASSLQSVNEQFF. The CDR3 DNA follows: TGCGCCAGCAGCTTGCAATCAGTAAATGAGCAGTTCTTC.

This clone has just a few counts. The chain recombines TRBV5-6 with TRBJ2-5; 10 bases align to TRBD1. The DNA end is more similar to TRBJ2-7, so the J call may be wrong. Germline lookup yields CDR1 SGHDT and CDR2 YYEEEE. The CDR3 is made up of 14 amino acids. For the CDR3, the DNA is TGTGCCAGCAGCACTGACAGGGGGCTCTACGAGCAGTACTTC. It codes for CASSTDRGLYEQYF.

This clone turned up a few times. The chain employs TRBV6-6 and TRBJ2-5; 7 bases fit TRBD1. The CDR3 covers 15 residues. Germline V gives CDR1 MNHNY, CDR2 SVGAGI (reference sequence). The junction had 6 bases not matched to a gene; V was cut back by 4 bases and J by 1 base. CDR3 residues: CASSSGQKIQETQYF. DNA of the CDR3: TGTGCCAGCAGTTCGGGACAGAAAATCCAAGAGACCCAGTACTTC.

The rearrangement joins TRBV18 to TRBJ1-1, with D tentatively TRBD1 (6 bases). Looked up from germline, CDR1 is KGHSH and CDR2 is LQKENI. This CDR3 has 13 amino acids. V gave up 5 bases and J gave up 7 bases, with 14 bases separating them. CDR3: CASSSYRDIEAFF. CDR3 coding DNA: TGTGCCAGCTCATCTTACAGGGACATTGAAGCTTTCTTT.

This chain links TRBV2 with TRBJ2-2; maybe TRBD1 (5 bases). In germline, CDR1 is SNHLY, CDR2 FYNNEI. The CDR3 length is 14 residues. The V gene lost 4 bases and the J gene lost 1 base, with 7 bases spanning the gap. The CDR3 reads CASSGQGNTGELFF. CDR3 DNA: TGTGCCAGCAGTGGGCAGGGGAACACCGGGGAGCTGTTTTTT.

V usage is TRBV12-5 and J usage is TRBJ2-2; no definite D call. Germline CDR1 is LGHNT and CDR2 is FRNRAP. The CDR3 loop spans 13 amino acids. Trimming removed 0 bases at V and 5 bases at J, with 4 bases between. The CDR3 reads CASGLVQTGELFF. The CDR3, as DNA: TGTGCTAGTGGTTTGGTACAGACCGGGGAGCTGTTTTTT.

The rearrangement joins TRBV7-2 to TRBJ2-1, with 10 bases identical to TRBD2. The CDR3 loop spans 15 amino acids. Per the germline V gene, CDR1 is SGHTA and CDR2 is FQGNSA. V trimming: 5 bases; J trimming: 10 bases; junction bases outside the gene matches: 11. This chain's CDR3 is CASSPSGRTLGEQFF. In nucleotides, the CDR3 is TGTGCCAGCAGCCCTAGCGGGAGAACCCTAGGCGAGCAGTTCTTC.

This rearrangement joins TRBV6-5 to TRBJ1-2; D may be TRBD1 (5 bases). V was shortened by 7 bases and J by 7 bases, with 22 bases between the two germline ends. In germline, CDR1 is MNHEY, CDR2 SVGAGI. CDR3 length: 15 residues. CDR3 nucleotide sequence: TGTGCCAGCACCATTACGGGGGGGGGATCGGGTGGCTACACCTTC. Protein product: CASTITGGGSGGYTF.

For the CDR3, the DNA is TGTGCCAGCAGTGGACAGGGAAGGGGAACAGATACGCAGTATTTT. As protein: CASSGQGRGTDTQYF. This chain uses TRBV2 with TRBJ2-3, with TRBD1 matching over 7 bases. This CDR3 contains 15 residues. V was pared by 4 bases and J by 3 bases, with 7 bases of the junction left unmatched. Germline V CDR1 and CDR2: SNHLY, FYNNEI.

This clone was seen a handful of times. This chain connects TRBV25-1 to TRBJ2-1, with 11 bases matching TRBD1. The CDR3 spans 15 residues. Trimming removed 7 bases from V and 9 bases from J; junction bases left unmatched: 11. Germline loops: CDR1 MGHDK, CDR2 SYGVNS. The CDR3 here is CASTRLDRGRSEQFF. CDR3 DNA sequence: TGTGCCAGCACCCGATTGGACAGGGGGCGCAGTGAGCAGTTCTTC.

A few counts support this clone. This sequence joins TRBV19 and TRBJ1-1; TRBD1 agrees at 9 bases. The V gene end was trimmed by 3 bases and the J gene end by 4 bases; junction bases not matched to a gene: 6. There are 15 residues in the CDR3. Germline lookup yields CDR1 LNHDA and CDR2 SQIVND (reference sequence). The CDR3 reads CASSIPTGGFTEAFF. CDR3 coding DNA: TGTGCCAGTAGTATCCCAACAGGGGGCTTCACTGAAGCTTTCTTT.

This clone was observed a few times. DNA of the CDR3: TGTGCCAGCAGCTCCGGACAGGGACCCTACGAGCAGTACTTC. Its protein is CASSSGQGPYEQYF. This chain links TRBV7-2 with TRBJ2-7; 8 bases are shared with TRBD1. The CDR3 extends over 14 amino acids. Trimming took 4 bases from V and 2 from J; bases not matched to a gene: 4. Germline V gene data show CDR1 as SGHTA and CDR2 as FQGNSA.

The chain recombines TRBV18 with TRBJ1-1; 7 nucleotides line up with TRBD1. Germline lookup yields CDR1 KGHSH and CDR2 LQKENI. The CDR3 runs to 15 residues. The V gene end was trimmed by 4 bases and the J gene end by 2 bases; junction bases not matched to a gene: 7. The CDR3 nucleotides are TGTGCCAGCTCACTACCTGGGACAGCTAACACTGAAGCTTTCTTT. This sequence encodes CASSLPGTANTEAFF.

In nucleotides, the CDR3 is TGCAGCGTTCGCCAGGAACTTCCTGGCTCTGGGGCCAACGTCCTGACTTTC. It specifies CSVRQELPGSGANVLTF. The V and J genes are TRBV29-1 and TRBJ2-6; D is unclear. V was shortened by 5 bases and J by 0 bases, with 17 bases between the two germline ends. This CDR3 contains 17 residues. Germline V gene sequence: CDR1 SQVTM, CDR2 ANQGSEA. The full variable domain, completed using reference TRBV29-1 and TRBJ2-6, is SAVISQKPSRDICQRGTSLTIQCQVDSQVTMMFWYRQQPGQSLTLIATANQGSEATYESGFVIDKFPISRPNLTFSTLTVSNMSPEDSSIYLCSVRQELPGSGANVLTFGAGSRLTVL.

CDR3 sequence: CSSGTSGNYNEQFF. For the CDR3, the DNA is TGCAGCTCCGGGACTAGCGGGAACTACAATGAGCAGTTCTTC. The chain joins TRBV29-1 to TRBJ2-1; 13 positions match TRBD2. This CDR3 is built from 14 residues. Germline lookup yields CDR1 SQVTM and CDR2 ANQGSEA. The V gene end was trimmed by 8 bases and the J gene end by 3 bases; junction bases not matched to a gene: 4.

V is TRBV10-3 and J is TRBJ1-2, with D possibly being TRBD1 (6 bases). Trimming stripped 6 bases from V and 5 bases from J, with 13 bases between. The CDR3 is 13 residues long. Germline-derived CDR1 and CDR2 are ENHRY and SYGVKD. CDR3 bases: TGTGCCATCAGCCCACAGGGAGAGTATGGCTACACCTTC. This gives the protein CAISPQGEYGYTF.

This clone has just a few counts. As DNA, the CDR3 is TGTGCCAGCGGCTTAGCGGGGGTTAGGCAAGAGACCCAGTACTTC. Translating it yields CASGLAGVRQETQYF. V gene TRBV27 combines with J gene TRBJ2-5, with TRBD2 matching over 9 bases. The CDR3 runs to 15 residues. Unmatched junction bases numbered 9, after V lost 8 bases and J lost 2 bases. Germline lookup yields CDR1 MNHEY and CDR2 SMNVEV (reference sequence).

The chain recombines TRBV6-5 with TRBJ2-2; D gene ambiguous. Trimming took 6 bases from V and 3 from J, leaving 11 bases between them. The germline V gene encodes CDR1 MNHEY and CDR2 SVGAGI. The CDR3 loop spans 14 amino acids. CDR3 coding DNA: TGTGCCAGCAGGGGCCTAATGGACACCGGGGAGCTGTTTTTT. It is translated as CASRGLMDTGELFF.

This clone has a handful of counts. The V call is TRBV7-2, the J call TRBJ1-5; 9 bases fit TRBD1. J was trimmed by 5 bases and V by 5 bases; bases with no gene match: 1. The CDR3 length is 13 residues. Germline V CDR1 and CDR2: SGHTA, FQGNSA. CDR3 amino acids: CASSRTGDQPQHF. In nucleotides, the CDR3 is TGTGCCAGCAGCCGGACAGGGGATCAGCCCCAGCATTTT.

This sequence joins TRBV9 and TRBJ1-2; 8 nucleotides line up with TRBD1. V was clipped by 0 bases and J by 7 bases; unmatched bases: 8. CDR1 SGDLS and CDR2 YYNGEE come from the germline V gene. The CDR3 consists of 15 residues. The chain's CDR3 is CASSVDLQGVVGYTF. The CDR3 coding sequence is TGTGCCAGCAGCGTAGATTTACAGGGGGTGGTTGGCTACACCTTC.